Below, 32 T cell receptor beta chains from the same sample are listed, as sequenced in a study of T cells expressing NK-cell markers (dated by TCRdb to about 2020). Library preparation employed 5' RACE. Sequencer: Illumina HiSeq 2000. TCRdb reprocessed the reads and lists each CDR3 protein sequence as a single entry, with no DNA. The table for this sample records about 390,000 distinct CDR3 sequences. The ten largest clones take up about 10% of the sample. The specimen sequenced was blood T cells: a sorted CD56 or NKG2C T cell subset, CD4+ or CD8+ T cells, or bulk PBMC T cells (not recorded which). The receptors derive from a woman aged 45-65 years in good health. Donor details come from another sample of the same person, matched by shared clones.

This chain links TRBV5-5 with TRBJ2-5; the TCRdb call, TRBD1, lacks DNA for checking. The CDR3 is made up of 17 amino acids. CDR1 and CDR2 (germline): SGHKS, YYEKEE (reference sequence). CDR3 protein: CASSLAFGGVFQETQYF. The full variable domain, rest sourced from reference TRBV5-5 and TRBJ2-5, is DAGVTQSPTHLIKTRGQQVTLRCSPISGHKSVSWYQQVLGQGPQFIFQYYEKEERGRGNFPDRFSARQFPNYSSELNVNALLLGDSALYLCASSLAFGGVFQETQYFGPGTRLLVL.

The rearrangement uses TRBV29-1 and TRBJ2-3; TCRdb selects TRBD2, and the lack of DNA leaves this call unchecked. Germline V gene lookup returns CDR1 SQVTM and CDR2 ANQGSEA. This CDR3 region has 15 residues. CDR3 residues: CSHERVAGHTDTQYF.

V is TRBV10-2 and J is TRBJ2-1; there is no DNA to check the TCRdb D call of TRBD2. The CDR3 has 15 residues. The germline V gene encodes CDR1 WSHSY and CDR2 SAAADI. CDR3 loop: CASSPTSGSRDEQFF.

The chain has TRBV27 and TRBJ2-7; TCRdb returns TRBD2, unconfirmable since there is no DNA. The CDR3 contains 14 residues. Germline loops: CDR1 MNHEY, CDR2 SMNVEV (reference sequence). The CDR3 reads CASSPEGLIYEQYF.

The chain uses TRBV11-2 and TRBJ2-1; the TRBD2 assignment by TCRdb is unverifiable without DNA. CDR1 is SGHAT, CDR2 FQNNGV, per germline. The CDR3 runs to 16 residues. The CDR3 here is CASSSIAGLSYNEQFF.

The chain employs TRBV12-3 or TRBV12-4 and TRBJ1-2; TCRdb outputs TRBD1, but without DNA this stays unchecked. CDR3 length: 14 amino acids. CDR3 residues: CASSPTTGSGGYTF.

V and J are TRBV7-9 and TRBJ2-1. This CDR3 has 13 residues. Germline loops: CDR1 SEHNR, CDR2 FQNEAQ (reference sequence). The CDR3 loop reads CASSPKATSLEFF.

V usage is TRBV2 and J usage is TRBJ2-1; TCRdb's D gene call, TRBD2, goes unchecked for lack of DNA. The CDR3 length is 15 residues. Germline V gene sequence: CDR1 SNHLY, CDR2 FYNNEI. CDR3 residues: CASSPAASGSYEQFF.

The rearrangement joins TRBV20-1 to TRBJ1-2. The germline V gene has CDR1 DFQATT and CDR2 SNEGSKA (reference sequence). The CDR3 is 13 amino acids. This CDR3 is CSARSTMNYGYTF.

CDR3 residues: CASSHFASGPGNEQFF. This chain links TRBV5-1 with TRBJ2-1; TCRdb reports TRBD2, a call that lacks DNA to check it against. Germline V gene sequence: CDR1 SGHRS, CDR2 YFSETQ. This CDR3 is built from 16 residues. The variable domain in full, with the rest retrieved from reference TRBV5-1 and TRBJ2-1, is KAGVTQTPRYLIKTRGQQVTLSCSPISGHRSVSWYQQTPGQGLQFLFEYFSETQRNKGNFPGRFSGRQFSNSRSEMNVSTLELGDSALYLCASSHFASGPGNEQFFGPGTRLTVL.

The rearrangement uses TRBV11-2 and TRBJ2-5; the TCRdb call, TRBD1, lacks DNA for checking. CDR1 and CDR2 from the germline V gene are SGHAT and FQNNGV. This CDR3 is built from 13 residues. This CDR3 reads CASSPGVDAAQYF. The whole variable domain, remainder taken from reference TRBV11-2 and TRBJ2-5, is EAGVAQSPRYKIIEKRQSVAFWCNPISGHATLYWYQQILGQGPKLLIQFQNNGVVDDSQLPKDRFSAERLKGVDSTLKIQPAKLEDSAVYLCASSPGVDAAQYFGPGTRLLVL.

The rearrangement uses TRBV5-1 and TRBJ1-4; TCRdb lists TRBD1, though no DNA is available to test this call. Germline CDR1 reads SGHRS; CDR2 reads YFSETQ. CDR3 length: 16 residues. The CDR3 here is CASSLGGQGLNEKLFF.

The J gene is TRBJ2-3, the V gene TRBV7-3; without DNA, the TCRdb call of TRBD1 cannot be checked. CDR1 is SGHTA and CDR2 is FQGTGA in the germline V gene. The CDR3 consists of 13 residues. The CDR3 here is CASSWDITDTQYF. The full variable domain, rest sourced from reference TRBV7-3 and TRBJ2-3, is GAGVSQTPSNKVTEKGKYVELRCDPISGHTALYWYRQSLGQGPEFLIYFQGTGAADDSGLPNDRFFAVRPEGSVSTLKIQRTERGDSAVYLCASSWDITDTQYFGPGTRLTVL.

V gene TRBV7-9 combines with J gene TRBJ2-2; TCRdb's assignment of TRBD1 cannot be checked, as there is no DNA. From germline, CDR1 is SEHNR and CDR2 FQNEAQ (reference sequence). CDR3 size: 16 residues. The chain's CDR3 is CASSFITGLNTGELFF.

This CDR3 reads CASSFRTSSLTGANVLTF. The chain employs TRBV27 and TRBJ2-6. CDR1 is MNHEY, CDR2 SMNVEV, per germline (reference sequence). The CDR3 is made up of 18 amino acids.

The chain links TRBV28 to TRBJ2-6; TCRdb's assignment of TRBD1 cannot be checked, as there is no DNA. CDR3 length: 15 amino acids. The germline V gene encodes CDR1 MDHEN and CDR2 SYDVKM. The chain's CDR3 is CASSETGSGANVLTF.

The V and J genes are TRBV5-1 and TRBJ2-7. The CDR3 runs 13 residues. The V gene's germline CDR1 is SGHRS and CDR2 YFSETQ. The CDR3 region is CASSLGSEYEQYF. Filled out from reference TRBV5-1 and TRBJ2-7, the complete variable domain reads KAGVTQTPRYLIKTRGQQVTLSCSPISGHRSVSWYQQTPGQGLQFLFEYFSETQRNKGNFPGRFSGRQFSNSRSEMNVSTLELGDSALYLCASSLGSEYEQYFGPGTRLTVT.

The gene calls are TRBV27 and TRBJ1-4; TCRdb's D call of TRBD1 is untestable without DNA. Germline V gives CDR1 MNHEY, CDR2 SMNVEV (reference sequence). The CDR3 extends over 15 amino acids. This chain's CDR3 is CASSSGQGGNEKLFF.

This chain joins TRBV12-3 or TRBV12-4 and TRBJ1-1; TCRdb returns TRBD1, unconfirmable since there is no DNA. The CDR3 is made up of 15 amino acids. The CDR3 region is CASSNLGQLNTEAFF.

The V call is TRBV6-2 or TRBV6-3, the J call TRBJ2-3. Germline loops: CDR1 MNHEY, CDR2 SVGEGT. The CDR3 extends over 15 amino acids. The CDR3 here is CASSTLDFSTDTQYF.

This chain connects TRBV11-3 to TRBJ1-1; TCRdb's assignment of TRBD1 cannot be checked, as there is no DNA. The CDR3 spans 16 residues. Per germline, CDR1 SGHNT and CDR2 YENEEA. The CDR3 reads CASSLATGQGRTEAFF.

This rearrangement joins TRBV5-6 to TRBJ2-5; the D gene TCRdb calls, TRBD2, cannot be checked with no DNA. The V gene's germline CDR1 is SGHDT and CDR2 YYEEEE. There are 17 residues in the CDR3. CDR3 loop: CASSPGDSGRWRETQYF.

V gene TRBV12-3 or TRBV12-4 combines with J gene TRBJ1-5; without DNA, the TCRdb call of TRBD1 cannot be checked. This CDR3 comprises 15 residues. The CDR3 sequence is CASSILTDSNQPQHF.

The genes are TRBV30 and TRBJ2-3; lacking DNA, the TRBD2 call made by TCRdb goes unchecked. Germline CDR1 GTSNPN, CDR2 SVGIG (reference sequence). CDR3 size: 14 residues. The CDR3 loop reads CAWNDVREYDTQYF.

The V gene is TRBV20-1, the J gene TRBJ2-3; TCRdb indicates TRBD1, and absent DNA this call remains unverified. The CDR3 totals 15 residues. Germline-derived CDR1 and CDR2 are DFQATT and SNEGSKA (reference sequence). CDR3 in amino acids: CSARDPGESTDTQYF.

The chain has TRBV18 and TRBJ1-5; TCRdb picks TRBD1, but there is no DNA to check that call. The CDR3 sequence is 15 residues long. In germline, CDR1 is KGHSH, CDR2 LQKENI. This CDR3 reads CASSPTQGANQPQHF.

The J gene is TRBJ2-2, the V gene TRBV18. This CDR3 comprises 15 residues. Per the germline V gene, CDR1 is KGHSH and CDR2 is LQKENI. Here the CDR3 reads CASSPPAATTGELFF.

V is TRBV7-2 and J is TRBJ2-1; lacking DNA, the TRBD1 call made by TCRdb goes unchecked. The CDR3 loop spans 12 amino acids. In germline, CDR1 is SGHTA, CDR2 FQGNSA. The CDR3 is CASSAPAAEQFF.

The rearrangement joins TRBV6-6 to TRBJ2-1; TCRdb returns TRBD2, unconfirmable since there is no DNA. The CDR3 totals 18 residues. CDR1 is MNHNY and CDR2 is SVGAGI in the germline V gene (reference sequence). CDR3 loop: CASRRTSGRRTEGNEQFF.

The CDR3 sequence is CASSGVWGGSNQPQHF. The chain joins TRBV12-3 or TRBV12-4 to TRBJ1-5; TCRdb indicates TRBD1, and absent DNA this call remains unverified. CDR3 length equals 16 residues.

The V and J genes are TRBV5-1 and TRBJ2-7; checking the TCRdb D call of TRBD1 is not possible without DNA. Germline values: CDR1 SGHRS, CDR2 YFSETQ. The CDR3 sequence is 16 residues long. CDR3 sequence: CASSLAQGKGLYEQYF.

The V gene is TRBV29-1, the J gene TRBJ2-7; TCRdb lists TRBD1, though no DNA is available to test this call. The germline V gene encodes CDR1 SQVTM and CDR2 ANQGSEA. The CDR3 consists of 14 residues. CDR3 protein: CSVDTGFSPYEQYF.